Below, 7 T cell receptor beta chains from the same sample are listed, as sequenced in a study of blood T cell repertoires in COVID-19. Profiling relied on immunoSEQ multiplex PCR, and the TCRdb table lists in-frame clones only, not all of them. The sample includes about 67,000 clones, about four fifths of them seen just once. Sequenced: peripheral blood. The receptors here all came from a woman between 55 and 75 years old with acute or convalescent COVID-19.

The chain has TRBV4-1 and TRBJ1-2; no firm D call. The CDR3 has 15 amino acids. CDR1 MGHRA and CDR2 YSYEKL come from the germline V gene. The V end lost 7 bases, the J end lost 4 bases, and 19 bases lay between the germline ends. The CDR3 loop is CASKVAGPSPYGYTF. The CDR3 coding sequence is TGCGCCAGCAAAGTTGCAGGCCCCTCTCCCTATGGCTACACCTTC.

This clone has just a few counts. This chain links TRBV5-1 with TRBJ2-2; 7 nucleotides line up with TRBD1. Germline V gene sequence: CDR1 SGHRS, CDR2 YFSETQ. CDR3 length: 15 residues. The J segment lost 0 bases and the V segment lost 4 bases, leaving 3 bases of the junction unmatched. The CDR3 loop is CASSTGQANTGELFF. The CDR3 bases are TGCGCCAGCAGCACAGGACAGGCGAACACCGGGGAGCTGTTTTTT.

This clone was seen just once. The rearrangement uses TRBV5-8 and TRBJ2-1; 9 bases map to TRBD2. In germline, CDR1 is SGHTS, CDR2 YDEGEE. Trimming took 5 bases from V and 5 from J; bases not matched to a gene: 11. The CDR3 consists of 16 residues. The CDR3 nucleotides are TGTGCCAGCAGTTCGTTCAGCGGGGGGAACAACAATGAGCAGTTCTTC. The encoded protein is CASSSFSGGNNNEQFF.

J is TRBJ1-4 and V is TRBV10-3; D call uncertain. V was shortened by 3 bases and J by 3 bases, with 5 bases between the two germline ends. Germline V gene sequence: CDR1 ENHRY, CDR2 SYGVKD. The length of the CDR3 is 13 residues. DNA of the CDR3: TGTGCCATCAGTGATAGAGCTAATGAAAAACTGTTTTTT. Encoded protein: CAISDRANEKLFF.

The chain joins TRBV5-4 to TRBJ1-4; D possibly corresponds to TRBD1 (5 bases). Trimming pared 1 base from V and 0 bases from J, leaving 7 bases between. Germline V gene lookup returns CDR1 SGHNT and CDR2 YYREEE (reference sequence). CDR3 length equals 15 residues. DNA for the CDR3: TGTGCCAGCAGCTTGACCAGGGCAACTAATGAAAAACTGTTTTTT. It specifies CASSLTRATNEKLFF.

The chain employs TRBV5-6 and TRBJ1-1; 7 positions match TRBD1. The J segment lost 2 bases and the V segment lost 4 bases, leaving 11 bases of the junction unmatched. The length of the CDR3 is 16 residues. Germline V CDR1 and CDR2: SGHDT, YYEEEE. The CDR3 bases are TGTGCCAGCAGCGACCGGAACAGGGGCATTAACACTGAAGCTTTCTTT. Its protein is CASSDRNRGINTEAFF.

This chain connects TRBV6-1 to TRBJ1-1; D might be TRBD1 (5 bases). The length of the CDR3 is 14 residues. Between the trimmed V and J ends, which lost 0 bases and 8 bases, there was a span of 13 bases. Germline loops: CDR1 MNHNS, CDR2 SASEGT. The CDR3 bases are TGTGCCAGCAGTGAAGCGATCAGGGTCGGGGAAGCTTTCTTT. This translates into CASSEAIRVGEAFF.